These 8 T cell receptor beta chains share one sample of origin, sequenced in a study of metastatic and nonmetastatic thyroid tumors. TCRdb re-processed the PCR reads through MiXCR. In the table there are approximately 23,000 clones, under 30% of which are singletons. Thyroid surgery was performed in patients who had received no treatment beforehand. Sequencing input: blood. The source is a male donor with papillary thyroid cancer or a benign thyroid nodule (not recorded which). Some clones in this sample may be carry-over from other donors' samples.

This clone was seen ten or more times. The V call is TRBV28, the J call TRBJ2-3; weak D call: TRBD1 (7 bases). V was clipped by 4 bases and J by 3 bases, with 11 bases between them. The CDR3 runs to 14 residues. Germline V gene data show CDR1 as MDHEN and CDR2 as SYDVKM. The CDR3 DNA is TGTGCCAGCAGTTCGGAGGGGGCGACAGATACGCAGTATTTT. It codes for CASSSEGATDTQYF.

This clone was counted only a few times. In nucleotides, the CDR3 is TGTGCCAGCAGCGCAAGCCAGAACACTGAAGCTTTCTTT. Amino acid sequence: CASSASQNTEAFF. V and J are TRBV7-9 and TRBJ1-1, with D hard to call. This CDR3 region has 13 residues. Germline CDR1 is SEHNR and CDR2 is FQNEAQ (reference sequence). Trimming pared 5 bases from V and 1 base from J, leaving 8 bases between.

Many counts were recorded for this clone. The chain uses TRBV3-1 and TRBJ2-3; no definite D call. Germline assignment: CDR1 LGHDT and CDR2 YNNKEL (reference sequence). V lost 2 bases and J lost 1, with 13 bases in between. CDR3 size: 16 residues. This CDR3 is CASSQFSSVGTDTQYF. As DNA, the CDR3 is TGTGCCAGCAGCCAATTTAGTTCCGTGGGCACAGATACGCAGTATTTT.

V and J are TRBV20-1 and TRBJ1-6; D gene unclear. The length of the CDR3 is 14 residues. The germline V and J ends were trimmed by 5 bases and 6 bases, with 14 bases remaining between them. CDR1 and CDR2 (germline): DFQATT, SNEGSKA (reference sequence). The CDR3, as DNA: TGCAGTGCTTGGCCGGGAAGGACTAATTCACCCCTCCACTTT. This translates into CSAWPGRTNSPLHF.

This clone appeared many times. The DNA for the CDR3 is TGTGCCAGCAGCTCCGGACAGGACTCCTACGAGCAGTACTTC. Residues: CASSSGQDSYEQYF. This sequence joins TRBV28 and TRBJ2-7; 7 positions match TRBD1. CDR3 size: 14 residues. The germline V gene encodes CDR1 MDHEN and CDR2 SYDVKM. The J segment lost 0 bases and the V segment lost 6 bases, leaving 5 bases of the junction unmatched. The whole variable domain, filled in from reference TRBV28 and TRBJ2-7, reads DVKVTQSSRYLVKRTGEKVFLECVQDMDHENMFWYRQDPGLGLRLIYFSYDVKMKEKGDIPEGYSVSREKKERFSLILESASTNQTSMYLCASSSGQDSYEQYFGPGTRLTVT.

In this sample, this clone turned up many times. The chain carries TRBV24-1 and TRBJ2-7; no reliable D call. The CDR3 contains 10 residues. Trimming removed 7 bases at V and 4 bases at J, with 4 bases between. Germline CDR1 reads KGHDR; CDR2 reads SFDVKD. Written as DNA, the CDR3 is TGTGCCACCAGGGGGTACGAGCAGTACTTC. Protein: CATRGYEQYF.

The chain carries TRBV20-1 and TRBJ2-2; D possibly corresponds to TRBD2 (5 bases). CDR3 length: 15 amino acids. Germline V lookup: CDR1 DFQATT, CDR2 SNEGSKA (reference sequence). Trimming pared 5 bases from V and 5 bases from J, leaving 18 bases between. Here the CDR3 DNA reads TGCAGTGCTTACATACCTAGCCGCGGGACCGGGGAGCTGTTTTTT. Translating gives CSAYIPSRGTGELFF.

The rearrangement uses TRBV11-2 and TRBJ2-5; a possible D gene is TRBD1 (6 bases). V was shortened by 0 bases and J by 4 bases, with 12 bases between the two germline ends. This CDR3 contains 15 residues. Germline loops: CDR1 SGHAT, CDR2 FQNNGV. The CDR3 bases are TGTGCCAGCAGCTTAGATACAGGGCCAGGAGAGACCCAGTACTTC. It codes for CASSLDTGPGETQYF.